The clone carrying this T cell receptor (beta chain) was recorded only once. This record comes from a study of blood T cell repertoires in COVID-19. Study-wide background: The samples span acute and convalescent COVID-19 from the United States, Italy and Spain. In each case, the material was cDNA or gDNA derived from T cells, B-cell-depleted T cells, or PBMCs.

This CDR3 is built from 13 residues. J was trimmed by 2 bases and V by 5 bases; bases with no gene match: 6. Germline CDR1 and CDR2: SQVTM and ANQGSEA. Per the original data handling: Reference gene primers were amplified, and this amplification served to estimate nucleated cell counts. Repertoires were generated with immunoSEQ multiplex PCR, while TCRdb's copy carries only in-frame clones and drops some. V and J calls and clone size are copied from that table; D and trimming were computed from the DNA. The repertoire has about 180,000 clones, more than 70% of them found once; the top ten carry 11% to 15%.

Specimen: peripheral blood. The sequence derives from a man between 18 and 35 years old with active or convalescent COVID-19. This chain links TRBV29-1 with TRBJ2-7; 7 bases agree with TRBD1. For the CDR3, the DNA is TGCAGCGTTCAGGGGGAACCCACCTACGAGCAGTACTTC. This gives the protein CSVQGEPTYEQYF.